The rows below give T cell receptor beta chains drawn from one sample of a study of CD8+CD57+ T cells in acquired aplastic anemia. TCRdb fed the reads into MiXCR, producing one record per CDR3 protein. The sample gives over 200,000 distinct CDR3 sequences, about 59% of which show up once; 25% to 30% is in the top ten. The sequencing input was sorted CD4+, CD8+, or CD8+CD57+ T cells (not recorded which) from PBMCs. The source is a human donor in good health. Each CDR3 is given with its conserved first and last residue. The D gene is left open where the match is weak. For some rows the clone size is stated as once, few or many, or as a class when expanded; others skip it.

cdr3_length: 15
clone_size: few
v_call: TRBV7-2
j_call: TRBJ1-2
d_call: NA
cdr3_nt: TGTGCCAGCAGCTTAGGATCCTTAGGCCCAGATGGCTACACCTTC
cdr3_aa: CASSLGSLGPDGYTF

cdr3_length: 17
clone_size: many
v_call: TRBV7-8
j_call: TRBJ2-3
d_call: NA
cdr3_nt: TGTGCCAGCAGCTTAGAGGTCCCCGTCGTCCGCACAGATACGCAGTATTTT
cdr3_aa: CASSLEVPVVRTDTQYF

cdr3_length: 12
clone_size: NA
v_call: TRBV11-2
j_call: TRBJ2-5
d_call: NA
cdr3_nt: TGTGCCAGCAGCTTAGTGAAGGGGGCCCAGTACTTC
cdr3_aa: CASSLVKGAQYF

cdr3_length: 14
clone_size: once
v_call: TRBV20-1
j_call: TRBJ2-1
d_call: NA
cdr3_nt: TGCAGTGCTAGAGTTGGACGGGCTATGAATGAGCAGTTCTTC
cdr3_aa: CSARVGRAMNEQFF

cdr3_length: 16
clone_size: many
v_call: TRBV7-9
j_call: TRBJ2-7
d_call: TRBD2
cdr3_nt: TGTGCCAGCAGCAATCTAGCGGGGTGGGGTTCCTACGAGCAGTACTTC
cdr3_aa: CASSNLAGWGSYEQYF

cdr3_length: 14
clone_size: once
v_call: TRBV5-1
j_call: TRBJ2-3
d_call: NA
cdr3_nt: TGTGCCAGCAGAACCGGGACGGGCACAGATACGCAGTATTTT
cdr3_aa: CASRTGTGTDTQYF

cdr3_length: 15
clone_size: NA
v_call: TRBV6-5
j_call: TRBJ2-3
d_call: TRBD1
cdr3_nt: TGTGCCAGCAGTAACTGGACAGGGAGCACAGATACGCAGTATTTT
cdr3_aa: CASSNWTGSTDTQYF

cdr3_length: 12
clone_size: few
v_call: TRBV20-1
j_call: TRBJ2-7
d_call: NA
cdr3_nt: TGCAGTGCTACAGGCAAAGACTACGAGCAGTACTTC
cdr3_aa: CSATGKDYEQYF

cdr3_length: 15
clone_size: NA
v_call: TRBV7-3
j_call: TRBJ1-2
d_call: TRBD1
cdr3_nt: TGTGCCAGCAGCTTAACTGGGACAGGGGACTATGGCTACACCTTC
cdr3_aa: CASSLTGTGDYGYTF

cdr3_length: 13
clone_size: NA
v_call: TRBV20-1
j_call: TRBJ2-1
d_call: TRBD2
cdr3_nt: TGCAGTGCCGGGACTAGCGGGGACAATGAGCAGTTCTTC
cdr3_aa: CSAGTSGDNEQFF

cdr3_length: 14
clone_size: NA
v_call: TRBV4-3
j_call: TRBJ2-7
d_call: NA
cdr3_nt: TGCGCCAGCAGTCAACAGGGAGACCTCTACGAGCAGTACTTC
cdr3_aa: CASSQQGDLYEQYF

cdr3_length: 14
clone_size: NA
v_call: TRBV20-1
j_call: TRBJ2-7
d_call: NA
cdr3_nt: TGCAGTGCTAGCCGAACGGACAGAGCCTACGAGCAGTACTTC
cdr3_aa: CSASRTDRAYEQYF

cdr3_length: 14
clone_size: once
v_call: TRBV7-9
j_call: TRBJ2-2
d_call: TRBD2
cdr3_nt: TGTGCCAGCAGCTTAGGGCTAGCGGACAATGAGCTGTTTTTT
cdr3_aa: CASSLGLADNELFF

cdr3_length: 10
clone_size: NA
v_call: TRBV7-2
j_call: TRBJ2-7
d_call: NA
cdr3_nt: TGTGCCAGCAAGAGCTACGAGCTGTACTTC
cdr3_aa: CASKSYELYF

cdr3_length: 16
clone_size: NA
v_call: TRBV7-9
j_call: TRBJ2-7
d_call: TRBD1
cdr3_nt: TGTGCCAGCAGCCCCCACCGGGGACAGGGCCCGTACGAGCAGTACTTC
cdr3_aa: CASSPHRGQGPYEQYF

cdr3_length: 15
clone_size: NA
v_call: TRBV20-1
j_call: TRBJ1-1
d_call: TRBD1
cdr3_nt: TGCAGTGCTGCGGACAGGGTTGAAAGGGGCACTGAAGCTTTCTTT
cdr3_aa: CSAADRVERGTEAFF

cdr3_length: 11
clone_size: NA
v_call: TRBV7-3
j_call: TRBJ2-2
d_call: NA
cdr3_nt: TGTGCCAGCAGCTTTGGCGGGGAGCTGTTTTTT
cdr3_aa: CASSFGGELFF

cdr3_length: 15
clone_size: few
v_call: TRBV7-2
j_call: TRBJ1-6
d_call: NA
cdr3_nt: TGTGCCAGCAGCTCTCTAGCGGGGGGGCGGTCACCCCTCCACTTT
cdr3_aa: CASSSLAGGRSPLHF

cdr3_length: 14
clone_size: many
v_call: TRBV5-4
j_call: TRBJ1-2
d_call: NA
cdr3_nt: TGTGCCAGCAGCCAGGATGGGGGGTTGTATGGCTACACCTTC
cdr3_aa: CASSQDGGLYGYTF

cdr3_length: 13
clone_size: once
v_call: TRBV7-7
j_call: TRBJ1-1
d_call: NA
cdr3_nt: TGTGCTAGCAGCTTAGGGATGGCCACTGAAGCTTTCTTT
cdr3_aa: CASSLGMATEAFF

cdr3_length: 14
clone_size: NA
v_call: TRBV4-2
j_call: TRBJ1-2
d_call: TRBD1
cdr3_nt: TGTGCCAGCAGCCAACGGGACAGAGGATATGGCTACACCTTC
cdr3_aa: CASSQRDRGYGYTF

cdr3_length: 12
clone_size: NA
v_call: TRBV6-6
j_call: TRBJ2-5
d_call: NA
cdr3_nt: TGTGCCAGTGCCCAGCTCCAAGAGACCCAGTACTTC
cdr3_aa: CASAQLQETQYF

cdr3_length: 17
clone_size: many
v_call: TRBV9
j_call: TRBJ2-3
d_call: TRBD1
cdr3_nt: TGTGCCAGCGGCGTGGCCCCCGGGACAGGGGAAACAGATACGCAGTATTTT
cdr3_aa: CASGVAPGTGETDTQYF

cdr3_length: 15
clone_size: NA
v_call: TRBV28
j_call: TRBJ2-6
d_call: NA
cdr3_nt: TGTGCCAGCAGTTTAGCAGAATCTGGGGCCAACGTCCTGACTTTC
cdr3_aa: CASSLAESGANVLTF

cdr3_length: 17
clone_size: many
v_call: TRBV15
j_call: TRBJ2-2
d_call: TRBD1
cdr3_nt: TGTGCCACCAGCACCGATCCAGGGGGCTTGGACACCGGGGAGCTGTTTTTT
cdr3_aa: CATSTDPGGLDTGELFF

cdr3_length: 14
clone_size: NA
v_call: TRBV20-1
j_call: TRBJ2-7
d_call: NA
cdr3_nt: TGCAGTGCTAGAGACAGGTACAGCTCCTACGAGCAGTACTTC
cdr3_aa: CSARDRYSSYEQYF

cdr3_length: 13
clone_size: few
v_call: TRBV7-3
j_call: TRBJ2-5
d_call: NA
cdr3_nt: TGTGCCAGCAGCGTAGAGGCAGGGGAGACCCAGTACTTC
cdr3_aa: CASSVEAGETQYF

cdr3_length: 15
clone_size: NA
v_call: TRBV24-1
j_call: TRBJ2-1
d_call: TRBD1
cdr3_nt: TGTGCCACCAGTGATCCTACAGGGGCCTACAATGAGCAGTTCTTC
cdr3_aa: CATSDPTGAYNEQFF

cdr3_length: 11
clone_size: NA
v_call: TRBV19
j_call: TRBJ1-1
d_call: NA
cdr3_nt: TGTACCAGCACGGGTGGGACTGAAGCTTTCTTT
cdr3_aa: CTSTGGTEAFF

cdr3_length: 13
clone_size: medium-sized
v_call: TRBV29-1
j_call: TRBJ2-1
d_call: NA
cdr3_nt: TGCAGCCCTGGAGGGGACTCGCGAGGTGAGCAGTTCTTC
cdr3_aa: CSPGGDSRGEQFF

cdr3_length: 12
clone_size: NA
v_call: TRBV7-9
j_call: TRBJ2-7
d_call: NA
cdr3_nt: TGTGCCAGTTTGACAAGCTCCTACGAGCAGTACTTC
cdr3_aa: CASLTSSYEQYF

cdr3_length: 14
clone_size: once
v_call: TRBV20-1
j_call: TRBJ2-5
d_call: NA
cdr3_nt: TGCAGTGCTAAGAACAGGGGGGGAGGAGAGACCCAGTACTTC
cdr3_aa: CSAKNRGGGETQYF

cdr3_length: 12
clone_size: NA
v_call: TRBV12-3/TRBV12-4
j_call: TRBJ1-1
d_call: TRBD1
cdr3_nt: TGTGCCAGCAGTTCACAGGGGGTTGAAGCTTTCTTT
cdr3_aa: CASSSQGVEAFF

cdr3_length: 16
clone_size: NA
v_call: TRBV25-1
j_call: TRBJ1-1
d_call: TRBD1
cdr3_nt: TGTGCCAGCAGGAAGAGGTCAGGGGGCTTGAGCACTGAAGCTTTCTTT
cdr3_aa: CASRKRSGGLSTEAFF

cdr3_length: 14
clone_size: few
v_call: TRBV20-1
j_call: TRBJ1-2
d_call: NA
cdr3_nt: TGCAGTGCGGCGCAGGGCGAGTCTAACTATGGCTACACCTTC
cdr3_aa: CSAAQGESNYGYTF

cdr3_length: 15
clone_size: NA
v_call: TRBV6-5
j_call: TRBJ1-5
d_call: NA
cdr3_nt: TGTGCCAGCAGCCTCGTTGGGGGGGCTGGCCAGCCCCAGCATTTT
cdr3_aa: CASSLVGGAGQPQHF

cdr3_length: 15
clone_size: NA
v_call: TRBV10-3
j_call: TRBJ2-3
d_call: TRBD2
cdr3_nt: TGTGCCAGCAGCTCTAGAAGCGGGATTGGAGATACGCAGTATTTT
cdr3_aa: CASSSRSGIGDTQYF

cdr3_length: 17
clone_size: many
v_call: TRBV3-1
j_call: TRBJ2-5
d_call: TRBD2
cdr3_nt: TGTGCCAGCAGCCAAGATCCTTGGCGGGAGGTCCAAGAGACCCAGTACTTC
cdr3_aa: CASSQDPWREVQETQYF

cdr3_length: 17
clone_size: NA
v_call: TRBV7-9
j_call: TRBJ2-6
d_call: TRBD1
cdr3_nt: TGTGCCAGCAGCTCGAACCGACAGGGGGATGGGGCCAACGTCCTGACTTTC
cdr3_aa: CASSSNRQGDGANVLTF

cdr3_length: 14
clone_size: NA
v_call: TRBV25-1
j_call: TRBJ1-2
d_call: NA
cdr3_nt: TGTGCCAGCAGTTCCCTTACTTCAGCCCGAGGCTACACCTTC
cdr3_aa: CASSSLTSARGYTF

cdr3_length: 15
clone_size: NA
v_call: TRBV7-8
j_call: TRBJ2-5
d_call: NA
cdr3_nt: TGTGCCAGCAGCTTATGGGCTAGTGGGAGAGAGACCCAGTACTTC
cdr3_aa: CASSLWASGRETQYF

cdr3_length: 14
clone_size: NA
v_call: TRBV15
j_call: TRBJ1-4
d_call: NA
cdr3_nt: TGTGCCACCAGCAACCCAGGAACTAATGAAAAACTGTTTTTT
cdr3_aa: CATSNPGTNEKLFF

cdr3_length: 13
clone_size: few
v_call: TRBV7-2
j_call: TRBJ2-5
d_call: TRBD1
cdr3_nt: TGTGCCAGCAGCGACTCGACAGGGGAGACCCAGTACTTC
cdr3_aa: CASSDSTGETQYF

cdr3_length: 15
clone_size: many
v_call: TRBV2
j_call: TRBJ1-2
d_call: NA
cdr3_nt: TGTGCCAGCAGTGAATGGCCAGGACCTAACTATGGCTACACCTTC
cdr3_aa: CASSEWPGPNYGYTF

cdr3_length: 15
clone_size: NA
v_call: TRBV7-9
j_call: TRBJ2-7
d_call: TRBD1
cdr3_nt: TGTGCCAGCAGCCGGGGGACAGGGGGACGGGACGAGCAGTACTTC
cdr3_aa: CASSRGTGGRDEQYF

cdr3_length: 15
clone_size: NA
v_call: TRBV27
j_call: TRBJ2-5
d_call: TRBD2
cdr3_nt: TGTGCCAGCAGTCTGTGGGCGGGGGTGGCGGAGACCCAGTACTTC
cdr3_aa: CASSLWAGVAETQYF

cdr3_length: 19
clone_size: NA
v_call: TRBV29-1
j_call: TRBJ2-5
d_call: TRBD2
cdr3_nt: TGCAGCGTTGAAGAGGGTACCAGGACTAGCGGGACCTCCCAAGAGACCCAGTGCTTC
cdr3_aa: CSVEEGTRTSGTSQETQCF

cdr3_length: 11
clone_size: NA
v_call: TRBV7-2
j_call: TRBJ1-1
d_call: NA
cdr3_nt: TGTGCCAGCAGCTTAGGCAGGGCGGGTTTCTTT
cdr3_aa: CASSLGRAGFF

cdr3_length: 13
clone_size: many
v_call: TRBV19
j_call: TRBJ1-1
d_call: NA
cdr3_nt: TGTGCCAGTAGTATCGGCGGTAGCACTGAAGCTTTCTTT
cdr3_aa: CASSIGGSTEAFF

cdr3_length: 15
clone_size: NA
v_call: TRBV20-1
j_call: TRBJ2-7
d_call: TRBD1
cdr3_nt: TGCAGTGCTAGAGATAGGCAGGGGGCAAACTACGAGCAGTACTTC
cdr3_aa: CSARDRQGANYEQYF

cdr3_length: 17
clone_size: NA
v_call: TRBV9
j_call: TRBJ2-7
d_call: TRBD1
cdr3_nt: TGTGCCAGCAGCGTAGCTGTTGGACAGGGGGCAATCTACGAGCAGTACTTC
cdr3_aa: CASSVAVGQGAIYEQYF

cdr3_length: 14
clone_size: many
v_call: TRBV7-9
j_call: TRBJ2-3
d_call: NA
cdr3_nt: TGTGCCAGCAGCCCTCGTGAGGGCTCAGATACGCAGTATTTT
cdr3_aa: CASSPREGSDTQYF

cdr3_length: 14
clone_size: NA
v_call: TRBV20-1
j_call: TRBJ2-5
d_call: TRBD2
cdr3_nt: TGCAGTGCTAGAGAAAAGGGACTAGGGGAGACCCAGTACTTC
cdr3_aa: CSAREKGLGETQYF

cdr3_length: 12
clone_size: NA
v_call: TRBV28
j_call: TRBJ2-2
d_call: NA
cdr3_nt: TGTGCCAGCAGTATAAGGACTCAAGAGGTGTCTTTT
cdr3_aa: CASSIRTQEVSF